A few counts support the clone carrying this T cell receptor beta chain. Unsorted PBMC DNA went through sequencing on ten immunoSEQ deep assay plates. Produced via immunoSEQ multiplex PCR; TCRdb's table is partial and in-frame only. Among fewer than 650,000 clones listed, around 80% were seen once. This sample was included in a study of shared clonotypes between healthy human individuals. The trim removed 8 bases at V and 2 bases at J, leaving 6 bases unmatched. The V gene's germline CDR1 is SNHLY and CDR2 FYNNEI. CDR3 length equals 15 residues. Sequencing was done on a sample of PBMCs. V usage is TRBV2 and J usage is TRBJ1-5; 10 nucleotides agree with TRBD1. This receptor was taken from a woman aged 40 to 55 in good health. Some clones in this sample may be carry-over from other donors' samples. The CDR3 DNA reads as TGTGCCAGCGGAACCGGGACAGGGGGCAATCAGCCCCAGCATTTT. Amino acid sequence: CASGTGTGGNQPQHF.